The clone carrying this T cell receptor beta chain was observed once. The CDR3 runs to 14 residues. V shed 8 bases, J shed 1 base, and the junction held 6 bases outside the gene matches. Germline assignment: CDR1 LNHDA and CDR2 SQIVND (reference sequence). This sample is part of a study of T cell responses to AZD1222 COVID-19 vaccine. Overall study: Second doses were pooled across both intervals (about 4 or about 12 weeks).

The protocol was immunoSEQ multiplex PCR, while the TCRdb copy is restricted to in-frame clones and leaves out a portion. The table shows more than 100,000 clones, with around nine tenths occurring only once. The TCR sequence derives from an adult in good health. The J gene is TRBJ1-1, the V gene TRBV19, with TRBD1 identical over 8 bases. The specimen was peripheral blood, collected on day 0 of AZD1222 vaccination. DNA of the CDR3: TGTGCCAGTCTTACCGGGACAGGGAACACTGAAGCTTTCTTT. Its protein is CASLTGTGNTEAFF.